This TCR beta chain was found in a study of human T cells and chemical hapten exposure. Individual cDNA molecules each carried unique molecular identifiers attached by the library. One entry per CDR3 protein, called by TCRdb with MiXCR from the RACE reads. The sample has about 82,000 distinct CDR3 sequences, 13% seen once. Time point indicated: patch test 3, about 24 weeks after DPC sensitization. Treatment: therapeutic diphenylcyclopropenone sensitization with weekly scalp DPC. Germline-derived CDR1 and CDR2 are DFQATT and SNEGSKA (reference sequence). This CDR3 has 11 amino acids. The rearrangement joins TRBV20-1 to TRBJ1-3; D not resolved. This specimen consisted of whole blood, obtained in connection with sensitization to the hapten diphenylcyclopropenone (DPC). The receptor's source is a woman between 50 and 59 years old with alopecia areata. Some clones in this sample may be carry-over from other donors' samples. CDR3 in DNA: TGCAGCCGGGTTTCGGGAAACACCATATATTTT. Amino acids: CSRVSGNTIYF.